Listed here are 5 T cell receptor beta chains from one sample, sequenced in a study of blood T cells in healthy people across ages. Combining a sample-barcoded 5' primer with a J-beta primer mix, a second PCR ran for about 6 to 11 cycles. TCRdb re-derived calls from the 5' RACE reads in MiXCR, one entry per CDR3 protein. The table has hundreds of thousands of distinct CDR3 sequences, 53% seen once. The specimen was blood. The source of these receptors is a man older than 75 in good health.

This clonotype was seen a handful of times. The rearrangement joins TRBV12-3 or TRBV12-4 to TRBJ2-5; D tentatively reads TRBD1 or TRBD2 (5 bases each). The CDR3 runs 13 residues. Deletions cut 7 bases from V and 1 base from J, with 10 bases between. In DNA form, the CDR3 reads TGTGCCAGCACCCGGGACGGCCAAGAGACCCAGTACTTC. Translated, it gives CASTRDGQETQYF.

The V and J genes are TRBV7-9 and TRBJ2-6, with 8 bases lining up with TRBD1. This CDR3 has 16 amino acids. In germline, CDR1 is SEHNR, CDR2 FQNEAQ (reference sequence). J was trimmed by 3 bases and V by 6 bases; bases with no gene match: 7. DNA for the CDR3: TGTGCCAGCAGAATTACCAGGGGGCTTGGGGCCAACGTCCTGACTTTC. Translating gives CASRITRGLGANVLTF.

This chain connects TRBV2 to TRBJ1-5; D perhaps matches TRBD1 (6 bases). CDR1 is SNHLY, CDR2 FYNNEI, per germline. Trimming shortened V by 7 bases and J by 3 bases, and 10 bases separated the two germline ends. The CDR3 loop spans 13 amino acids. The CDR3 is CASNGQPNQPQHF. The CDR3 bases are TGTGCCAGCAATGGACAGCCCAATCAGCCCCAGCATTTT.

J is TRBJ2-7 and V is TRBV20-1; D not resolved. Germline CDR1 DFQATT, CDR2 SNEGSKA (reference sequence). The CDR3 extends over 15 amino acids. V lost 3 bases, J lost 0 bases, and 15 bases lay in between. Here the CDR3 reads CSARGGGKSSYEQYF. CDR3 in DNA: TGCAGTGCTAGGGGCGGCGGAAAGAGCTCCTACGAGCAGTACTTC.

This rearrangement joins TRBV20-1 to TRBJ2-3; 15 bases fit TRBD2. Germline loops: CDR1 DFQATT, CDR2 SNEGSKA (reference sequence). With 0 bases clipped from V and 14 bases from J, the junction kept 15 bases outside the gene matches. This CDR3 spans 17 amino acids. CDR3: CSARDGLAGGGHRYAYF. The CDR3 DNA sequence: TGCAGTGCTAGAGACGGACTAGCGGGAGGGGGGCACAGATACGCGTATTTT.